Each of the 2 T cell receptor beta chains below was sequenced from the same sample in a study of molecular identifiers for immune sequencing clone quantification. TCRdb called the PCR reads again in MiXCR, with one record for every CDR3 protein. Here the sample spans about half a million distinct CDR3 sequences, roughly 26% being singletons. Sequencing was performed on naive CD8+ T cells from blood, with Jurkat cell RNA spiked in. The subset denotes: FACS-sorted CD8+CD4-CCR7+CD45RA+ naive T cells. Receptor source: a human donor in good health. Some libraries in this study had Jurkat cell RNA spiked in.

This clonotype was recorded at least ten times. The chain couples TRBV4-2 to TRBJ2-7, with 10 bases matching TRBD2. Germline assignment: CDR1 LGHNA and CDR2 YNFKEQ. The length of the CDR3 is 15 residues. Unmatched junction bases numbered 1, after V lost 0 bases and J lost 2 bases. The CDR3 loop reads CASSQEGLAPYEQYF. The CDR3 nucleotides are TGTGCCAGCAGCCAAGAGGGACTAGCGCCCTACGAGCAGTACTTC.

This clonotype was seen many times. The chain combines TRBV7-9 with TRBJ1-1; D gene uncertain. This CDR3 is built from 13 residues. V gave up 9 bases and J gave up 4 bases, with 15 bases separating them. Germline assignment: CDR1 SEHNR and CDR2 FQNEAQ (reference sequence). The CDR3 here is CASQPTLGTEAFF. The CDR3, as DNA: TGTGCCAGTCAACCGACCCTGGGCACTGAAGCTTTCTTT.